The 26 T cell receptor beta chains presented below share a single source sample, sequenced in a study of cytomegalovirus exposure and HLA in healthy donors. Amplification used 60 Vbeta primers and 13 Jbeta primers. Data came from immunoSEQ multiplex PCR; TCRdb stores just in-frame clones and leaves some out. The sample includes 80,000 to 100,000 clones, over 55% of them seen just once. Sequencing was performed on PBMCs. These receptors all stem from a woman aged 18-29 years in good health and CMV-seropositive.

This chain links TRBV6-6 with TRBJ1-3; the D is unclear. V was clipped by 7 bases and J by 5 bases, with 9 bases between them. CDR1 is MNHNY and CDR2 is SVGAGI in the germline V gene (reference sequence). The CDR3 has 12 amino acids. CDR3 amino acids: CASTNSRNTIYF. Here the CDR3 DNA reads TGTGCCAGCACCAACAGCCGAAACACCATATATTTT.

This chain joins TRBV14 and TRBJ2-1; TRBD2 matches at 9 bases. CDR1 and CDR2 (germline): SGHDN, FVKESK. The CDR3 spans 17 residues. V was pared by 2 bases and J by 4 bases, with 9 bases of the junction left unmatched. The CDR3 nucleotides are TGTGCCAGCAGCCAACCCCTGACTAGCGGTTTTTACAATGAGCAGTTCTTC. Amino acid sequence: CASSQPLTSGFYNEQFF.

The gene calls are TRBV7-3 and TRBJ2-2; D unclear. This CDR3 comprises 14 residues. Trimming took 2 bases from V and 3 from J, leaving 7 bases between them. The germline V gene encodes CDR1 SGHTA and CDR2 FQGTGA. This chain's CDR3 is CASSLDQDTGELFF. CDR3 DNA: TGTGCCAGCAGCTTAGATCAGGACACCGGGGAGCTGTTTTTT.

The gene calls are TRBV2 and TRBJ2-3; 8 bases line up with TRBD2. Trimming removed 4 bases from V and 4 bases from J; junction bases left unmatched: 13. CDR1 SNHLY and CDR2 FYNNEI come from the germline V gene. CDR3 size: 17 residues. The CDR3 is CASSGDPSGSNADTQYF. The CDR3 nucleotides read TGTGCCAGCAGTGGGGACCCGAGCGGGAGTAACGCAGATACGCAGTATTTT.

The chain carries TRBV10-3 and TRBJ2-7, with 15 bases aligning to TRBD2. Per the germline V gene, CDR1 is ENHRY and CDR2 is SYGVKD. The CDR3 is 18 amino acids. The trim removed 5 bases at V and 12 bases at J, leaving 20 bases unmatched. CDR3 bases: TGTGCCATCAGTTACAAACTCCCGGGACTAGCGGGAGGCCCTCTACCGTACTTC. As protein: CAISYKLPGLAGGPLPYF.

This rearrangement joins TRBV13 to TRBJ1-2, with D possibly TRBD1 on 5 matching bases. The length of the CDR3 is 14 residues. V was trimmed by 5 bases and J by 4 bases, leaving 14 bases between them. The V gene's germline CDR1 is PRHDT and CDR2 FYEKMQ (reference sequence). The CDR3 spells CASSRGTKLYGYTF. DNA of the CDR3: TGTGCCAGCAGCCGGGGGACCAAACTCTATGGCTACACCTTC.

V is TRBV7-6 and J is TRBJ2-2; no clear D gene. The length of the CDR3 is 19 residues. Deletions cut 2 bases from V and 2 bases from J, with 21 bases between. Germline values: CDR1 SGHVS, CDR2 FNYEAQ. The CDR3 coding sequence is TGTGCCAGCAGCTTACCACTTCCTCCACAGACGGCCAACACCGGGGAGCTGTTTTTT. Protein: CASSLPLPPQTANTGELFF.

This clone was picked up a small number of times. The chain couples TRBV9 to TRBJ2-5; D is perhaps TRBD2 (5 bases). The CDR3 length is 13 residues. Germline-derived CDR1 and CDR2 are SGDLS and YYNGEE. V was clipped by 3 bases and J by 1 base, with 7 bases between them. Written as DNA, the CDR3 is TGTGCCAGCAGCGGCGGACTCCAAGAGACCCAGTACTTC. Protein product: CASSGGLQETQYF.

V is TRBV5-1 and J is TRBJ1-2, with a possible D match to TRBD1 (6 bases). Trimming pared 7 bases from V and 2 bases from J, leaving 21 bases between. Germline values: CDR1 SGHRS, CDR2 YFSETQ. This CDR3 is built from 16 residues. The CDR3 DNA is TGCGCCAGCCGATTGGGAGGACAGACCTCAAACTATGGCTACACCTTC. Translating gives CASRLGGQTSNYGYTF.

This sequence joins TRBV27 and TRBJ1-6; TRBD1 might be the D (6 bases). The germline gives CDR1 MNHEY, CDR2 SMNVEV (reference sequence). Trimming removed 6 bases from V and 6 bases from J, with 15 bases in between. This CDR3 spans 15 amino acids. Here the CDR3 DNA reads TGTGCCAGCAGCCCCCTTGGACAGAGTAATTCACCCCTCCACTTT. This translates into CASSPLGQSNSPLHF.

The chain couples TRBV7-3 to TRBJ2-1; tentative D call: TRBD2 (6 bases). The V gene's germline CDR1 is SGHTA and CDR2 FQGTGA. V was cut by 4 bases and J by 2 bases, with 15 bases left in between. The CDR3 sequence is 16 residues long. CDR3 DNA: TGTGCCAGCAGCTCCCCGGGAGCGAGCCCCTACAATGAGCAGTTCTTC. It codes for CASSSPGASPYNEQFF.

CDR3 nucleotide sequence: TGTGCCAGCAGCGTAGAAAGGGGTAGCGGGAGTTTCCAAGAGACCCAGTACTTC. Protein product: CASSVERGSGSFQETQYF. The V call is TRBV9, the J call TRBJ2-5; 9 nucleotides agree with TRBD2. The CDR3 has 18 residues. Per the germline V gene, CDR1 is SGDLS and CDR2 is YYNGEE. J was trimmed by 1 base and V by 0 bases; bases with no gene match: 10.

The chain couples TRBV27 to TRBJ1-6, with TRBD1 matching 7 bases. There are 16 residues in the CDR3. Germline assignment: CDR1 MNHEY and CDR2 SMNVEV (reference sequence). J lost 7 bases, V lost 5 bases, and 11 bases had no gene match. CDR3 bases: TGTGCCAGCAGTCTAACCCCGGGACAGAGAAATTCACCCCTCCACTTT. The encoded protein is CASSLTPGQRNSPLHF.

The rearrangement uses TRBV10-3 and TRBJ2-3; TRBD1 matches 8 bases. This CDR3 comprises 15 residues. Germline values: CDR1 ENHRY, CDR2 SYGVKD. V was pared by 4 bases and J by 3 bases, with 6 bases of the junction left unmatched. In DNA form, the CDR3 reads TGTGCCATCAGTGGGGGGGACAGGAGGACAGATACGCAGTATTTT. It translates to CAISGGDRRTDTQYF.

The rearrangement uses TRBV2 and TRBJ1-1, with D unresolved. CDR3 length: 12 residues. In germline, CDR1 is SNHLY, CDR2 FYNNEI. V was pared by 8 bases and J by 1 base, with 8 bases between. For the CDR3, the DNA is TGTGCCAGCGAGACTGGGAACACTGAAGCTTTCTTT. This gives the protein CASETGNTEAFF.

The rearrangement links TRBV18 to TRBJ1-2; 9 positions agree with TRBD1. The CDR3 covers 18 residues. Germline loops: CDR1 KGHSH, CDR2 LQKENI. J gave up 2 bases and V 2 bases, and 12 bases lay outside the gene matches. The chain's CDR3 is CASSPLRGTGLGNYGYTF. CDR3 bases: TGTGCCAGCTCACCATTGCGTGGGACAGGGCTAGGGAACTATGGCTACACCTTC.

This chain joins TRBV5-1 and TRBJ2-2, with a weak D call TRBD1 (6 bases). Germline V lookup: CDR1 SGHRS, CDR2 YFSETQ. CDR3 length: 14 residues. The V gene lost 6 bases and the J gene lost 6 bases, with 15 bases spanning the gap. In DNA, the CDR3 is TGCGCCAGCAAACAGGGCGGGTTGGCCGGGGAGCTGTTTTTT. It codes for CASKQGGLAGELFF.

The rearrangement links TRBV30 to TRBJ2-1, with TRBD2 identical over 7 bases. V lost 2 bases to trimming and J lost 9 bases; unmatched junction nucleotides: 7. The CDR3 spans 13 residues. CDR1 and CDR2 (germline): GTSNPN, SVGIG (reference sequence). This CDR3 is CAWSRRERSEQFF. The DNA of the CDR3 is TGTGCCTGGAGTAGGCGGGAGCGTAGTGAGCAGTTCTTC.

This clone appeared once. This rearrangement joins TRBV15 to TRBJ1-1; D ambiguous. The CDR3 extends over 13 amino acids. Germline CDR1 LNHNV, CDR2 YYDKDF (reference sequence). The V end was cut by 0 bases, the J end by 6 bases, with 8 bases between. CDR3 nucleotide sequence: TGTGCCACCAGCAGAGATCTGGAGTCTGAAGCTTTCTTT. Protein: CATSRDLESEAFF. The full variable domain, rest sourced from reference TRBV15 and TRBJ1-1, is DAMVIQNPRYQVTQFGKPVTLSCSQTLNHNVMYWYQQKSSQAPKLLFHYYDKDFNNEADTPDNFQSRRPNTSFCFLDIRSPGLGDTAMYLCATSRDLESEAFFGQGTRLTVV.

J is TRBJ2-7 and V is TRBV29-1; TRBD2 aligns across 10 bases. The CDR3 is 15 residues long. Looked up from germline, CDR1 is SQVTM and CDR2 is ANQGSEA. J was trimmed by 6 bases and V by 3 bases; bases with no gene match: 11. The DNA of the CDR3 is TGCAGCGTTGAGGTTAGCGGGAGGACCCCCCCCGAGCAGTACTTC. Protein sequence: CSVEVSGRTPPEQYF.

The chain links TRBV28 to TRBJ2-7, with TRBD1 identical over 7 bases. The germline V gene encodes CDR1 MDHEN and CDR2 SYDVKM. V gave up 5 bases and J gave up 12 bases; unmatched junction bases: 7. The CDR3 totals 11 residues. In DNA form, the CDR3 reads TGTGCCAGCAGTACTCCGGGACAGTCGTACTTC. It yields the protein CASSTPGQSYF.

The V call is TRBV5-1, the J call TRBJ2-7; 9 nucleotides align to TRBD1. J was trimmed by 3 bases and V by 4 bases; bases with no gene match: 5. The CDR3 contains 14 residues. Germline V gene sequence: CDR1 SGHRS, CDR2 YFSETQ. The DNA for the CDR3 is TGCGCCAGCAGCACCCGACAGGGGGGCTACGAGCAGTACTTC. Amino acid sequence: CASSTRQGGYEQYF.

The rearrangement uses TRBV4-3 and TRBJ2-2, with D possibly TRBD2 on 6 matching bases. The CDR3 covers 17 residues. Germline assignment: CDR1 LGHNA and CDR2 YSLEER. V was shortened by 3 bases and J by 5 bases, with 19 bases between the two germline ends. The CDR3 DNA sequence: TGCGCCAGCAGCCAGGGCCTAGCCCGCGCGGGGACCGGGGAGCTGTTTTTT. Translated, it gives CASSQGLARAGTGELFF.

The chain is built from TRBV5-1 and TRBJ1-1; D perhaps matches TRBD1 (6 bases). CDR1 and CDR2 (germline): SGHRS, YFSETQ. This CDR3 is 12 amino acids long. V was pared by 4 bases and J by 9 bases, with 13 bases between. The CDR3 here is CASSGRGNQAFF. CDR3 in DNA: TGCGCCAGCAGCGGTAGGGGGAACCAAGCTTTCTTT.

The chain couples TRBV25-1 to TRBJ1-5, with D uncertain. Germline lookup yields CDR1 MGHDK and CDR2 SYGVNS. V was pared by 8 bases and J by 2 bases, with 7 bases between. The CDR3 sequence is 12 residues long. The CDR3 loop reads CASGGGNQPQHF. The CDR3 bases are TGTGCCAGCGGAGGCGGCAATCAGCCCCAGCATTTT.

This clone was recorded only once. The CDR3: CASSLIGGLSQPQHF. The DNA for the CDR3 is TGTGCCAGCAGCTTAATCGGGGGGCTGAGTCAGCCCCAGCATTTT. This chain connects TRBV7-2 to TRBJ1-5; D may be TRBD1 (6 bases). The ends were cut back, 2 bases at V and 6 bases at J, with 14 bases in the middle. The length of the CDR3 is 15 residues. The germline V gene has CDR1 SGHTA and CDR2 FQGNSA.